These T cell receptor beta chains were read from a single sample in a study of cytomegalovirus exposure and HLA in healthy donors. Here immunoSEQ multiplex PCR was the method, and the copy in TCRdb shows in-frame clones only, minus some. The repertoire includes some 180,000 clones, about nine tenths of them detected once, and around 1% sits in the top ten. Specimen: PBMCs. Receptor source: a boy younger than 10 in good health and CMV-seronegative. Each CDR3 is given with its conserved first and last residue.

v_call: TRBV5-1
cdr3_aa: CASSSGTGTGSYEQYF

v_call: TRBV6-5
cdr3_aa: CASSPPAEDTQYF

v_call: TRBV5-1
cdr3_aa: CASSLFREARGETQYF

v_call: TRBV9
cdr3_aa: CASSLEWGSGYEQYF

v_call: TRBV29-1
cdr3_aa: CSVGGLASDTQYF

v_call: TRBV5-1
cdr3_aa: CASRSGTGDYGYTF

v_call: TRBV7-8
cdr3_aa: CASSLMGQGASGNTIYF

v_call: TRBV6-1
cdr3_aa: CASQGRLAKNIQYF

v_call: TRBV5-1
cdr3_aa: CASSFDRGSPGANVLTF

v_call: TRBV19
cdr3_aa: CASTMGWKQPQHF

v_call: TRBV7-9
cdr3_aa: CSSSPQASTEAFF

v_call: TRBV7-8
cdr3_aa: CASSTRTSGAPDSSYNEQFF

v_call: TRBV5-6
cdr3_aa: CASSLAPRFSGNTIYF

v_call: TRBV6-5
cdr3_aa: CASSYGASGMTDTQYF

v_call: TRBV5-1
cdr3_aa: CASSSGLAGGLETQYF

v_call: TRBV6-6
cdr3_aa: CASNQHSMGPPQHF

v_call: TRBV9
cdr3_aa: CASSVRGDYGYTF

v_call: TRBV6-5
cdr3_aa: CASSGQGVMNTEAFF

v_call: TRBV14
cdr3_aa: CASSQPMQGWVDTQYF

v_call: TRBV2
cdr3_aa: CASREAGELFF

v_call: TRBV5-1
cdr3_aa: CASSPDRGGALSYEQYF

v_call: TRBV7-3
cdr3_aa: CASSRGGLNTEAFF

v_call: TRBV7-8
cdr3_aa: CASSPGAGSGNTIYF

v_call: TRBV2
cdr3_aa: CASLIRTVRYGYTF

v_call: TRBV30
cdr3_aa: CAWSRTGVNGNTIYF

v_call: TRBV5-1
cdr3_aa: CASSMVPQGSSYEQYF

v_call: TRBV28
cdr3_aa: CASFRSGANVLTF

v_call: TRBV5-8
cdr3_aa: CASSLRTGYGYTF

v_call: TRBV27
cdr3_aa: CASSRRDKLYEQYF

v_call: TRBV27
cdr3_aa: CASSPKRTGLTDTQYF

v_call: TRBV27
cdr3_aa: CASSWTGVRELFF

v_call: TRBV18
cdr3_aa: CASSPSRGRDGYTF

v_call: TRBV6-5
cdr3_aa: CASGPRGFQETQYF

v_call: TRBV30
cdr3_aa: CAWSVGAGGVYGYTF

v_call: TRBV29-1
cdr3_aa: CSVGGRTGGLYEQYF

v_call: TRBV27
cdr3_aa: CASSWASGNMYEQYF

v_call: TRBV28
cdr3_aa: CASSDRGGRTEAFF

v_call: TRBV30
cdr3_aa: CAWSVTAVTGELFF

v_call: TRBV9
cdr3_aa: CASSVMGAGEGYTF

v_call: TRBV6-6
cdr3_aa: CASSHMKSTDTQYF

v_call: TRBV27
cdr3_aa: CASRQGTGNQPQHF

v_call: TRBV9
cdr3_aa: CASSGGSNTEAFF

v_call: TRBV25-1
cdr3_aa: CASSYHTPPEQYF

v_call: TRBV5-1
cdr3_aa: CASSPPLAGRPYNEQFF

v_call: TRBV18
cdr3_aa: CASSPPGAPTTNEKLFF

v_call: TRBV19
cdr3_aa: CASSIRASGRDNSPLHF

v_call: TRBV28
cdr3_aa: CAMQTGYNEQFF

v_call: TRBV19
cdr3_aa: CASSRLAGGLAGELFF

v_call: TRBV6-1
cdr3_aa: CASSVSGNYEQYF

v_call: TRBV7-3
cdr3_aa: CASSLGGATEAFF

v_call: TRBV6-1
cdr3_aa: CASSDRGTVDYEQYF

v_call: TRBV5-1
cdr3_aa: CASSLGGASTGELFF

v_call: TRBV5-1
cdr3_aa: CASSPGLGEAGELFF

v_call: TRBV4-1
cdr3_aa: CASSQEQGRLNTEAFF

v_call: TRBV5-1
cdr3_aa: CASSLVRLANTPDTQYF